This T cell receptor beta chain comes out of a study of immune cell composition in non-small cell lung cancer. Study background: Tumours were mainly lung adenocarcinoma or squamous cell carcinoma.

Of note for this clone: The antigen remains undetermined.

Sequencing used immunoSEQ multiplex PCR; TCRdb keeps in-frame clones, though not all of them. This table has over a thousand clones, around 67% appearing once. Overall study results and limits: Tumour TCR-beta clonality was not significantly tied to smoking pack-years.

The V end lost 2 bases, the J end lost 6 bases, and 11 bases lay between the germline ends. Germline lookup yields CDR1 SGHTA and CDR2 FQGTGA. The CDR3 extends over 14 amino acids. This receptor was taken from a human donor with non-small cell lung cancer. Input material: lung tumor tissue. The genes are TRBV7-3 and TRBJ1-5; D gene uncertain. Written as DNA, the CDR3 is TGTGCCAGCAGCTTACCGAGGGAGCGTCAGCCCCAGCATTTT. Translating gives CASSLPRERQPQHF.